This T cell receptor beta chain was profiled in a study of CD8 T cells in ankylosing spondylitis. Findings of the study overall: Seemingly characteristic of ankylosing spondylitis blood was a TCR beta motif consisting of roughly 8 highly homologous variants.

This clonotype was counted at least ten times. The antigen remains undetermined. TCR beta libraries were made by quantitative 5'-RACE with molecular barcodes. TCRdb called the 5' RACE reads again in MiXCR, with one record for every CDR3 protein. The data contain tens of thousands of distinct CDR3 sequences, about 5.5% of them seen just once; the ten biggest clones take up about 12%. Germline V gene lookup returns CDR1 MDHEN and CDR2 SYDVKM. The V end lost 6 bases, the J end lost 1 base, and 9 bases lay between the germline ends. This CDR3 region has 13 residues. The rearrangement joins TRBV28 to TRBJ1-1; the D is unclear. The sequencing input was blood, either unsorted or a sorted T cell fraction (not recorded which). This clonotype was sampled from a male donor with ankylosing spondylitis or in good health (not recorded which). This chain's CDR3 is CASSLWENTEAFF. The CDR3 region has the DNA TGTGCCAGCAGCCTATGGGAGAACACTGAAGCTTTCTTT.